The rows below give T cell receptor beta chains drawn from one sample of a study of shared clonotypes between healthy human individuals. Clones were read by immunoSEQ multiplex PCR, and TCRdb kept only the in-frame ones, dropping some. The sample lists 2,500,000 or so clones; around 90% were seen once. The specimen sequenced was naive CD4+ T cells from PBMCs. The receptors stem from a man between 18 and 35 years old in good health. Some clones in this sample may be carry-over from other donors' samples. The CDR3 runs from the conserved cysteine through the conserved F or W. Fields, in order: D gene, clone size, V gene, J gene, CDR3 DNA, CDR3 protein. D genes are given only for firm matches. The size of a clone is reported for some rows only, either as once, few or many, or as a class for expanded clones.

>.|few|TRBV2|TRBJ2-2
TGTGCCAGCAGGGACAGACCGAACACCGGGGAGCTGTTTTTT
CASRDRPNTGELFF
>.|few|TRBV11-2|TRBJ1-1
TGTGCCAGCAGCTTAGTTCGGAAGAACACTGAAGCTTTCTTT
CASSLVRKNTEAFF
>.|.|TRBV5-6|TRBJ1-1
TGTGCCAGCAGCTTTGACAGGAACACTGAAGCTTTCTTT
CASSFDRNTEAFF
>.|.|TRBV14|TRBJ1-2
TGTGCCAGCAGCCAAGATTGGGGCGCTAACTATGGCTACACCTTC
CASSQDWGANYGYTF
>.|.|TRBV6-1|TRBJ1-5
TGTGCCAGCAGTGAATATGACAGCTTCGCCAATCAGCCCCAGCATTTT
CASSEYDSFANQPQHF
>TRBD1|few|TRBV9|TRBJ1-1
TGTGCCAGCAGCGTAGTCGGTCAGGGGGCTACTGAAGCTTTCTTT
CASSVVGQGATEAFF
>TRBD1|once|TRBV28|TRBJ2-1
TGTGCCAGCAGTTTGGACAGGGGGCGAGTCAATGAGCAGTTCTTC
CASSLDRGRVNEQFF
>.|.|TRBV13|TRBJ2-7
TGTGCCAGCGCCAGGGCCTATTCGTCCTACGAGCAGTACTTC
CASARAYSSYEQYF
>.|once|TRBV7-9|TRBJ1-1
TGTGCCGGCAGCCGACGACAAAATCTTGAAGCTTTCTTT
CAGSRRQNLEAFF
>.|few|TRBV29-1|TRBJ2-1
TGCAGCGTTCGAAACGGCTACAATGAGCAGTTCTTC
CSVRNGYNEQFF
>.|.|TRBV11-2|TRBJ1-2
TGTGCCAGCAGCCCACTCGGTGAGGCGAGCTATGGCTACACCTTC
CASSPLGEASYGYTF
>.|.|TRBV4-1|TRBJ2-7
TGCGCCAGCAGCCAAGGCGGAAGCTCCTACGAGCAGTACTTC
CASSQGGSSYEQYF
>TRBD1|.|TRBV19|TRBJ1-1
TGTGCCAGTAGGGGGACAGGGGGAAAGAACACTGAAGCTTTCTTT
CASRGTGGKNTEAFF
>.|.|TRBV7-2|TRBJ2-5
TGTGCCAGCAGCCTCCTCCCGGGGGAGACCCAGTACTTC
CASSLLPGETQYF
>TRBD2|.|TRBV9|TRBJ2-1
TGTGCCAGCAGCGTCGGGACTAGCGGTTACAATGAGCAGTTCTTC
CASSVGTSGYNEQFF
>.|.|TRBV7-7|TRBJ2-7
TGTGCCAGCAGCTTAGAGATGAGGCGCGAGCAGTACTTC
CASSLEMRREQYF
>.|.|TRBV2|TRBJ2-1
TGTGCCAGCAGTGGACGACAGAGCAAGGGGTCCTACAATGAGCAGTTCTTC
CASSGRQSKGSYNEQFF
>.|.|TRBV5-4|TRBJ2-5
TGTGCCAGCAGCTTGGTGGCAGCGGAGACCCAGTACTTC
CASSLVAAETQYF
>TRBD1|.|TRBV6-5|TRBJ1-1
TGTGCCAGCCGAAGGTCAGGGGGAGGGACTGAAGCTTTCTTT
CASRRSGGGTEAFF
>.|.|TRBV7-9|TRBJ2-5
TGTGCCAGCAGCTTAGGGGGCGGGCAAGAGACCCAGTACTTC
CASSLGGGQETQYF
>TRBD1|.|TRBV9|TRBJ2-7
TGTGCCAGCAGCGTAGCCCCTTTTCAGGGGGCCAGCGAGCAGTACTTC
CASSVAPFQGASEQYF
>TRBD1|.|TRBV5-1|TRBJ2-3
TGCGCCAGCAGCCTGGACAGGGGAGATACGCAGTATTTT
CASSLDRGDTQYF
>TRBD1|.|TRBV14|TRBJ2-7
TGTGCCAGCAGCCGGGGGACAGGGCCCTACGAGCAGTACTTC
CASSRGTGPYEQYF
>.|.|TRBV7-3|TRBJ2-2
TGTGCCAGCAGCTTAACGCTCAGAACCGGGGAGCTGTTTTTT
CASSLTLRTGELFF
>TRBD1|.|TRBV5-1|TRBJ2-7
TGCGCCAGCAGCTTGGAGGGCAGGGGGTGGGACGAGCAGTACTTC
CASSLEGRGWDEQYF
>TRBD1|.|TRBV25-1|TRBJ2-7
TGTGCCAGCAGCGACCCCGGGACAGGGGGCGAGCAGTACTTC
CASSDPGTGGEQYF
>.|.|TRBV28|TRBJ2-1
TGTGCCAGCAGTCCTCCAGGGGGGCCCTACAATGAGCAGTTCTTC
CASSPPGGPYNEQFF
>.|.|TRBV21-1|TRBJ2-1
TGTGCCAGCAGTGGTGACAAGGACAGGGACCCACCCGAGGGGCTAACAGAAAGCAATGAGCAGTTCTTC
CASSGDKDRDPPEGLTESNEQFF
>.|.|TRBV7-6|TRBJ2-3
TGTGCCAGCAGCTTAGCAGATACGCAGTATTTT
CASSLADTQYF
>TRBD2|.|TRBV19|TRBJ2-5
TGTGCCAGTAGTATAATGAGAAGACAAGGCCGATCTAGCGGCTCGTTGGAGACCCAGTACTTC
CASSIMRRQGRSSGSLETQYF
>.|.|TRBV5-6|TRBJ2-7
TGTGCCAGCAGCGCAGGGTTCTCCTACGAGCAGTACTTC
CASSAGFSYEQYF
>TRBD1|.|TRBV28|TRBJ1-2
TGTGCCAGCAGTCCGAAGGCCAGGGGGAGCTACACCTTC
CASSPKARGSYTF
>TRBD1|.|TRBV4-2|TRBJ2-7
TGTGCCAGCAGCCGCTACGGACAGGGAGGTTCCTACGAGCAGTACTTC
CASSRYGQGGSYEQYF
>.|.|TRBV6-5|TRBJ2-7
TGTGCCAGCAGCCTCACGGGGACGACACGCGGCGAGCAGTACTTC
CASSLTGTTRGEQYF
>TRBD1|.|TRBV28|TRBJ1-5
TGTGCCAGCAGTCAACAGGGGGCAGGCAATCAGCCCCAGCATTTT
CASSQQGAGNQPQHF
>TRBD2|.|TRBV6-1|TRBJ2-2
TGTGCCAGCAGTGGACTAGCGGGAGCCGGCACCGGGGAGCTGTTTTTT
CASSGLAGAGTGELFF
>TRBD1|.|TRBV25-1|TRBJ2-7
TGTGCCAGCAGTGATTTGGACAGGGTGGAGCAGTACTTC
CASSDLDRVEQYF
>.|.|TRBV29-1|TRBJ2-1
TGCAGCGTTGAAGATCACCGAGGTGGGCCCTACAATGAGCAGTTCTTC
CSVEDHRGGPYNEQFF
>.|.|TRBV2|TRBJ2-7
TGTGCCAGCGGGGTGACCTACGAGCAGTACTTC
CASGVTYEQYF
>.|.|TRBV7-9|TRBJ2-2
TGTGCCAGCAGCTTCGATTTGAACACCGGGGAGCTGTTTTTT
CASSFDLNTGELFF
>.|.|TRBV15|TRBJ2-2
TGTGCCACCAGCAGCCGCCTCGGGGAGCTGTTTTTT
CATSSRLGELFF
>.|.|TRBV7-3|TRBJ2-1
TGTGCCAGCAGCTTTACTAGGGCCACCTACAATGAGCAGTTCTTC
CASSFTRATYNEQFF
>.|.|TRBV12-5|TRBJ2-3
TGTGCTAGTGGTCCGTCCCAGGGAAATACGCAGTATTTT
CASGPSQGNTQYF
>.|.|TRBV5-6|TRBJ1-4
TGTGCCAGCAGTCCCCGGGCGCCCTTGGAGGAAAAACTGTTTTTT
CASSPRAPLEEKLFF
>.|.|TRBV28|TRBJ1-5
TGTGCCAGCAGTTTGGGAGGGACCGATCAGCCCCAGCATTTT
CASSLGGTDQPQHF